This TCR beta chain came from a study of cytomegalovirus exposure and HLA in healthy donors. Findings and caveats of the study: Later analysis placed DRB1 highest and HLA-C lowest in TCR association rates, which differed by HLA locus. A few CMV-associated chains were confirmed in vitro to be specific for CMV antigens. A further, later analysis showed that HLA-associated TCR beta chains (compared with equally common others) were more clonally expanded.

On this clone itself: The antigen is undetermined.

Germline CDR1 is LNHDA and CDR2 is SQIVND (reference sequence). V was clipped by 6 bases and J by 7 bases, with 13 bases between them. There are 13 residues in the CDR3. PCR primers comprised 60 Vbeta and 13 Jbeta primers. Clones were read by immunoSEQ multiplex PCR, and TCRdb kept only the in-frame ones, dropping some. The profile shows approximately 89,000 clones, about 80% of them singletons. The donors were healthy bone marrow donors. The chain is built from TRBV19 and TRBJ2-1, with a tentative D call TRBD2 (6 bases). Sequencing input: PBMCs. This TCR was sampled from a human donor in good health. The CDR3 sequence: CASRLAPLNEQFF. CDR3 sequence (DNA): TGTGCCAGTAGACTAGCCCCGTTAAATGAGCAGTTCTTC. The full variable domain, completed using reference TRBV19 and TRBJ2-1, is DGGITQSPKYLFRKEGQNVTLSCEQNLNHDAMYWYRQDPGQGLRLIYYSQIVNDFQKGDIAEGYSVSREKKESFPLTVTSAQKNPTAFYLCASRLAPLNEQFFGPGTRLTVL.